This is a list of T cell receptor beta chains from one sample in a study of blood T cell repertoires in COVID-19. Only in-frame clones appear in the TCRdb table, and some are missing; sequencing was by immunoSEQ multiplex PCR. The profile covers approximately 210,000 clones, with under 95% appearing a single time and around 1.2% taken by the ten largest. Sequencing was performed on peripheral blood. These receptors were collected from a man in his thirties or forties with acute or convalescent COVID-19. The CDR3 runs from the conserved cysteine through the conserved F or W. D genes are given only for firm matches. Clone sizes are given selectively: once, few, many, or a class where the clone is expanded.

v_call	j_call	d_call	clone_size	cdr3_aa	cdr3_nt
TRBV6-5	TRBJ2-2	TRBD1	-	CASSYAGGGGELFF	TGTGCCAGCAGTTACGCAGGGGGCGGCGGGGAGCTGTTTTTT
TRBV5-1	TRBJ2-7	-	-	CASSLAGDEQYF	TGCGCCAGCAGCTTGGCAGGGGACGAGCAGTACTTC
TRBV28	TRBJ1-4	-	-	CASSEGVMVEKKLFF	TGTGCCAGCAGTGAGGGGGTAATGGTGGAGAAAAAACTGTTTTTT
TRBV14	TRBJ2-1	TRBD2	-	CASSQGLAGDRSYNEQFF	TGTGCCAGCAGCCAAGGTCTAGCGGGAGATAGGTCCTACAATGAGCAGTTCTTC
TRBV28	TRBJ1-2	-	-	CASFRQAKGYTF	TGTGCCAGCTTTAGGCAGGCAAAGGGCTACACCTTC
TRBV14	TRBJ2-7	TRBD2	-	CASSQDPIAGGRSVEQYF	TGTGCCAGCAGCCAAGATCCAATAGCGGGAGGGCGTTCTGTCGAGCAGTACTTC
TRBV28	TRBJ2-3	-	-	CASSLGSGSTDTQYF	TGTGCCAGCAGTTTAGGGAGCGGGAGCACAGATACGCAGTATTTT
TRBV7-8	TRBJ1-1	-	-	CASSARGKNTEAFF	TGTGCCAGCAGCGCCCGGGGTAAGAACACTGAAGCTTTCTTT
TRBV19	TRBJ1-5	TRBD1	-	CASSIDLLRTGNSFNQPQHF	TGTGCCAGTAGTATAGATCTCTTAAGGACAGGGAATAGCTTTAATCAGCCCCAGCATTTT
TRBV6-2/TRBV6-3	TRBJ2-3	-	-	CASSWIAVGTDTQYF	TGTGCCAGCAGTTGGATAGCGGTGGGCACAGATACGCAGTATTTT
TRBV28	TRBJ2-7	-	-	CASSPLRGSNEQYF	TGTGCCAGCAGTCCCCTTAGGGGTAGCAACGAGCAGTACTTC
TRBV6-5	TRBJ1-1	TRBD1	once	CASTMTGGKAFF	TGTGCCAGCACGATGACAGGGGGGAAAGCTTTCTTT
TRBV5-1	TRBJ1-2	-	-	CASSFVGQVVSGYTF	TGCGCCAGCAGCTTTGTTGGCCAGGTCGTTTCTGGCTACACCTTC
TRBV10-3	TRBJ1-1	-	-	CAIRQGYQGTEAFF	TGTGCCATCCGCCAGGGCTATCAGGGCACTGAAGCTTTCTTT
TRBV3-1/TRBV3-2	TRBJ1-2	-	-	CASSQAGFAYGYTF	TGTGCCAGCAGCCAAGCCGGGTTTGCCTATGGCTACACCTTC
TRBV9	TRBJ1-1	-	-	CASSVVRGGAEAFF	TGTGCCAGCAGCGTAGTGCGGGGCGGGGCCGAAGCTTTCTTT
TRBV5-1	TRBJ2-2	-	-	CASQIGNQGGGELFF	TGCGCCAGCCAGATAGGCAACCAGGGCGGCGGGGAGCTGTTTTTT
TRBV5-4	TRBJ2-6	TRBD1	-	CASRTGGFGANVLTF	TGTGCCAGCAGGACAGGGGGCTTCGGGGCCAACGTCCTGACTTTC
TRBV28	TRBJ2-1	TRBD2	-	CASSLWTSGNNEQFF	TGTGCCAGCAGTTTATGGACTAGCGGGAACAATGAGCAGTTCTTC
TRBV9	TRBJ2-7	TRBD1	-	CASSPGTGAYEQYF	TGTGCCAGCAGCCCCGGGACAGGAGCCTACGAGCAGTACTTC
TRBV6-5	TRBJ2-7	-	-	CASEDSLSYEQYF	TGTGCCAGCGAGGACAGTCTTTCCTACGAGCAGTACTTC
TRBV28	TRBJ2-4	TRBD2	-	CASSQNGLAGAKNIQYF	TGTGCCAGCAGTCAGAACGGACTAGCGGGGGCCAAAAACATTCAGTACTTC
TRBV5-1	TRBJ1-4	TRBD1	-	CASSLNQGENEKLFF	TGCGCCAGCAGCTTAAACCAGGGGGAGAATGAAAAACTGTTTTTT
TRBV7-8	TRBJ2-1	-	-	CASSRRSGPSYNEQFF	TGTGCCAGCAGCAGGCGTAGCGGACCCTCCTACAATGAGCAGTTCTTC
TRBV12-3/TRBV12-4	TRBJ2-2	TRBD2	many	CASFPGGAGELFF	TGTGCCAGTTTCCCGGGGGGGGCCGGGGAGCTGTTTTTT
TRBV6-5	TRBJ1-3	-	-	CASKLSISGNTIYF	TGTGCCAGCAAACTGTCCATCTCTGGAAACACCATATATTTT
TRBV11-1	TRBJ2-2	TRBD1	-	CASSLLDRGFSGELFF	TGTGCCAGCAGCTTATTGGACAGGGGTTTCTCCGGGGAGCTGTTTTTT
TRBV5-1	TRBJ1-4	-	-	CASSLPDGNEKLFF	TGCGCCAGCAGCTTACCCGACGGGAATGAAAAACTGTTTTTT
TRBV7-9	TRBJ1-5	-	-	CASSLEGGSNQPQHF	TGTGCCAGCAGCTTAGAAGGGGGAAGCAATCAGCCCCAGCATTTT